The 10 T cell receptor beta chains presented below share a single source sample, sequenced in a study of human T cells and chemical hapten exposure (dated by TCRdb to about 2021). The library was produced with RACE. Sequencing took place on a NextSeq 500. TCRdb reran the public reads through fastp at Q25 and MiXCR, keeping productive beta chains. Rows with a matching CDR3 protein are joined into one entry that keeps the most common DNA and genes. Within this sample are 350,000 or so distinct CDR3 sequences, with roughly 6.9% of them counted one time only. The ten largest clonotypes hold 8% to 9% of the sample. The sample's time point, from its label and the paper: patch test 1, 2 weeks after DPC sensitization. What the treatment or condition label conveys for this sample: therapeutic diphenylcyclopropenone sensitization with weekly scalp DPC. Specimen: whole blood, collected in connection with sensitization to the hapten diphenylcyclopropenone (DPC). All receptors derive from a woman aged 18-29 years with alopecia areata. Some clones in this sample may be carry-over from other donors' samples.

This chain uses TRBV5-1 with TRBJ1-1, with TRBD1 identical over 12 bases. The CDR3 is made up of 16 amino acids. The germline V gene encodes CDR1 SGHRS and CDR2 YFSETQ. Germline trimming cut 3 bases from V and 4 bases from J; bases unmatched to any gene: 7. CDR3 protein: CASSSRDRGLGTEAFF. The CDR3 region has the DNA TGCGCCAGCAGCTCACGGGACAGGGGGCTGGGCACTGAAGCTTTCTTT.

In this sample, this clonotype turned up a few times. The V call is TRBV5-1, the J call TRBJ1-6; 8 bases align to TRBD1. The CDR3 covers 15 residues. V lost 5 bases and J lost 10; bases outside the gene matches: 11. The V gene's germline CDR1 is SGHRS and CDR2 YFSETQ. CDR3 DNA: TGCGCCAGCAGTCCTGCCGACAGGGGTAGGTCACCCCTCCACTTT. Its protein is CASSPADRGRSPLHF.

The chain employs TRBV12-5 and TRBJ2-1; a possible D gene is TRBD1 (6 bases). Germline V gives CDR1 LGHNT, CDR2 FRNRAP. The CDR3 has 18 residues. V gave up 6 bases and J gave up 0 bases, with 21 bases separating them. The CDR3 DNA sequence: TGTGCTAGTGGCCGAAGTCCTTTGACAGGCAGCTCCTACAATGAGCAGTTCTTC. Its translation is CASGRSPLTGSSYNEQFF.

The chain combines TRBV7-8 with TRBJ1-3; D is ambiguous. This CDR3 is 18 amino acids long. V shed 3 bases and J shed 2 bases, with 20 bases lying between them. The germline V gene has CDR1 SGHVS and CDR2 FQNEAQ. The CDR3 DNA follows: TGTGCCAGCAGCTTGAAGGGAGTCCGCGCGAAGGCTGGAAACACCATATATTTT. This codes for CASSLKGVRAKAGNTIYF.

About this clonotype itself: A much larger clone sits a single nucleotide away, making a read error possible. This chain links TRBV6-2 or TRBV6-3 with TRBJ2-7, with a weak D call TRBD1 (5 bases). V was pared by 7 bases and J by 0 bases, with 7 bases between. The length of the CDR3 is 12 residues. From germline, CDR1 is MNHEY and CDR2 SVGEGT. The CDR3 loop reads CASTQGSYEQYF. CDR3 in DNA: TGTGCCAGCACCCAGGGCTCCTACGAGCAGTACTTC.

The table lists this clonotype with a few counts. The rearrangement links TRBV20-1 to TRBJ1-5; no reliable D call. Trimming took 0 bases from V and 3 from J, leaving 9 bases between them. Per germline, CDR1 DFQATT and CDR2 SNEGSKA (reference sequence). The CDR3 extends over 14 amino acids. CDR3 nucleotide sequence: TGCAGTGCTAGAGACGAGGGATCCAATCAGCCCCAGCATTTT. Its protein is CSARDEGSNQPQHF.

This clonotype was recorded a few times. This chain uses TRBV7-9 with TRBJ1-5; D call uncertain. CDR1 is SEHNR, CDR2 FQNEAQ, per germline (reference sequence). This CDR3 comprises 14 residues. Trimming removed 7 bases at V and 0 bases at J, with 10 bases between. The CDR3 DNA reads TGTGCCAGCACCCCGGGAAATAGCAATCAGCCCCAGCATTTT. As protein: CASTPGNSNQPQHF.

Many counts were recorded for this clonotype. The chain combines TRBV7-9 with TRBJ1-6; 7 nucleotides line up with TRBD1. Per the germline V gene, CDR1 is SEHNR and CDR2 is FQNEAQ (reference sequence). Unmatched junction bases numbered 7, after V lost 5 bases and J lost 3 bases. CDR3 length: 16 amino acids. The CDR3 protein is CASSSQTGNYNSPLHF. The CDR3 DNA sequence: TGTGCCAGCAGCAGCCAGACAGGGAACTATAATTCACCCCTCCACTTT. The whole variable domain, filled in from reference TRBV7-9 and TRBJ1-6, reads DTGVSQNPRHKITKRGQNVTFRCDPISEHNRLYWYRQTLGQGPEFLTYFQNEAQLEKSRLLSDRFSAERPKGSFSTLEIQRTEQGDSAMYLCASSSQTGNYNSPLHFGNGTRLTVT.

The table lists this clonotype with a few counts. The V and J genes are TRBV7-9 and TRBJ1-6; unclear D gene. Deletions cut 2 bases from V and 11 bases from J, with 16 bases between. The CDR3 consists of 15 residues. In germline, CDR1 is SEHNR, CDR2 FQNEAQ (reference sequence). The CDR3 sequence: CASSLSGPSPTPLHF. CDR3 bases: TGTGCCAGCAGCTTAAGCGGGCCGAGTCCTACACCCCTCCACTTT.

There are many counts of this clonotype. The chain recombines TRBV27 with TRBJ2-3; possible D gene TRBD1, 5 bases. Per the germline V gene, CDR1 is MNHEY and CDR2 is SMNVEV (reference sequence). The CDR3 sequence is 14 residues long. Trimming left V 5 bases short and J 2 bases short, with 11 bases between. The CDR3 loop reads CASSVTENTDTQYF. For the CDR3, the DNA is TGTGCCAGCAGTGTGACAGAGAACACAGATACGCAGTATTTT.